Described below is a single T cell receptor (beta chain) sequence and its context. Its antigen has not been determined. It has no much larger one-base neighbor in the sample; base qualities were not kept. V sheds 1 base and J sheds 4 bases, leaving 4 bases between their ends. For CDR1 and CDR2, the germline V gene (reference sequence) lists LNHNV and YYDKDF. The CDR3 covers 13 residues, taking in both the cysteine and the phenylalanine. Only CDR3 DNA is held: 39 bases, read in frame from base 1. Enrolling through a virtual design, the prospective study's participants ranged in age from roughly 18 to 95 years and lived across roughly 23 United States geographic areas. To assign participants to cohorts, the prospective study relied on clinical history that participants themselves reported in a screening survey and a study questionnaire. For ImmuneRACE Cohort 3, a participant was defined as recovered based on two consecutive negative NP/OP PCR tests, clearance by a healthcare professional, or resolution of symptoms. In the prospective study, mobile phlebotomists collected whole blood, serum and a nasopharyngeal or oropharyngeal swab from each participant. Participants in the prospective study had the option to provide additional blood draws and questionnaires over an approximately 2-month period. Before DNA extraction, blood samples from the prospective study were shipped at room temperature or frozen.

The data are from a study of blood T cell repertoires in COVID-19 (dated by TCRdb to 2018 to 2020). For the study in its entirety: The collaborator samples originated in the United States, Italy and Spain and spanned the acute and convalescent phases of COVID-19. The prospective study material was composed of cDNA or gDNA derived from T cells, B-cell-depleted T cells, or PBMCs. Deeply sampled blood TCRbeta repertoires from subjects exposed to, actively infected with, or recovered from COVID-19 were included in the dataset. The repertoires were made available in a free public database intended to serve as a resource for research on the immune response to SARS-CoV-2. The samples were drawn from the first 160 participants of the ongoing ImmuneRACE study and from 950 to 1,500 subjects provided by 6 global collaborators. Nearly every sample came with metadata listing a de-identified subject ID, COVID-19 status, age in years and sex. Where available, HLA class I and class II types were taken from metadata supplied by the sample provider and were not determined by assay-based typing. Paper-wide results and their limitations: The amount of clinical and demographic metadata varied by source and participant and was provided uncurated.

The immunoSEQ Assay, a bias-controlled multiplex PCR, was used to amplify TCRbeta CDR3 regions from genomic DNA. The source study handled its data this way. Nucleated cell counts per sample were estimated from amplification of reference gene primers within the assay. To quantify the absolute abundance of each unique TCRbeta CDR3 rearrangement, sequence reads were collapsed and filtered. For each sample, productive Simpson clonality was calculated as the square root of Simpson's diversity index over productive rearrangements. What TCRdb holds here is the immuneACCESS table cut down to in-frame rearrangements. Part of the clones is not present; checked against another copy, under half of the missing clones reflect an unresolved V gene, and the others are unexplained. Clone size and the V and J calls come from that table; the DNA yielded D and trimming. Present in this sample are roughly 400,000 clones, approximately 89% of which were seen just once. The top ten clones comprise about 1.7% of the sample.

This chain is built from TRBV15 and TRBJ2-2; the D gene cannot be named for sure. Sequencing was performed on PBMCs or T cells enriched from blood (not recorded which). This TCR was recovered from a woman between 25 and 40 years old who had recovered from COVID-19. The nucleotide sequence is TGTGCCACCAGCAGAGGTCTCACCGGGGAGCTGTTTTTT. It encodes CATSRGLTGELFF.